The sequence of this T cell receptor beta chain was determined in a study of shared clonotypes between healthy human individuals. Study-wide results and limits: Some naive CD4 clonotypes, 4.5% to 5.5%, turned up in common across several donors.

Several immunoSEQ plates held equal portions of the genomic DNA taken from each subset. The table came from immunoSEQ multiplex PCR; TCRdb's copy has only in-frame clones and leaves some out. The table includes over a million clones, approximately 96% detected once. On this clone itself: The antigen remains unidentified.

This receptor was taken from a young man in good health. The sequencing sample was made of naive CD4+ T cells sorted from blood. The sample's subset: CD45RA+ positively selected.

The CDR3 protein is CASSFRDRTDTQYF. The CDR3 DNA reads as TGTGCCAGCAGCTTTAGGGATCGCACAGATACGCAGTATTTT. The chain is built from TRBV7-9 and TRBJ2-3; no reliable D call. V was clipped by 3 bases and J by 1 base, with 8 bases between them. The CDR3 extends over 14 amino acids. The germline V gene encodes CDR1 SEHNR and CDR2 FQNEAQ (reference sequence).